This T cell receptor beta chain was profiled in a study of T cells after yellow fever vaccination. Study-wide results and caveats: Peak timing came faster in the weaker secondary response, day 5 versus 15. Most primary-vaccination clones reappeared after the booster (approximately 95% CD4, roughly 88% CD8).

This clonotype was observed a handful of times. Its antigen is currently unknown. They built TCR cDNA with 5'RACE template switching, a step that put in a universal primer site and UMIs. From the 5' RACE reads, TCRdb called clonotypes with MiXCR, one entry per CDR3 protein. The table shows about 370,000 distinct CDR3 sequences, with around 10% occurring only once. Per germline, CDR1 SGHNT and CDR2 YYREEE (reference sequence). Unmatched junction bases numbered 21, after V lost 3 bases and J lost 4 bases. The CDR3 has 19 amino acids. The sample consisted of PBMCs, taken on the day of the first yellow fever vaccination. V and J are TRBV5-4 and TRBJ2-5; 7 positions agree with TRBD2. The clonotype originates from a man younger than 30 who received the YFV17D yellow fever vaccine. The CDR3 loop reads CASSWAPLGLADIRETQYF. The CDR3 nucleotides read TGTGCCAGCAGCTGGGCTCCACTGGGGCTAGCGGACATCCGAGAGACCCAGTACTTC.